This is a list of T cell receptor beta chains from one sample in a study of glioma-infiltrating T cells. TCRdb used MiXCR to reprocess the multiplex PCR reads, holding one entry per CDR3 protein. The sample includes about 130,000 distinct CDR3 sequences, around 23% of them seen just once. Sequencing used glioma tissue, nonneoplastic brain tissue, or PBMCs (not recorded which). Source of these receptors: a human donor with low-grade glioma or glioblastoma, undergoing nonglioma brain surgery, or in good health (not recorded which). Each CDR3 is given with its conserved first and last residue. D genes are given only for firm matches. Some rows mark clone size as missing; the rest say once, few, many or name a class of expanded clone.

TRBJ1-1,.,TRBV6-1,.,CASRLQGRGTEAFF
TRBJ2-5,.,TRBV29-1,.,CSVDRETQYF
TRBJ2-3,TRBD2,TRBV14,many,CASSPWGLATDTQYF
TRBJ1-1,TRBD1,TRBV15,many,CATSRNLRQGRSEAFF
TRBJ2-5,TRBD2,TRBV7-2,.,CASSIEGLAGAQEAQYF
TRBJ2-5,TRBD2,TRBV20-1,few,CSAHLTSGGSGETQYF
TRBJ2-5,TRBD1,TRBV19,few,CASSIASRGLETQYF
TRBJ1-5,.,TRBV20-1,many,CSARGRVDNQPQHF
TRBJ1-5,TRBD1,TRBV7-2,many,CASSYQGVGQPQHF
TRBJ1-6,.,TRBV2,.,CASSGTSNSPLHF
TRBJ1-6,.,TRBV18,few,CASSPGNNSPLHF
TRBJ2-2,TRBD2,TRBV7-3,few,CASSLSLVRGTGELFF
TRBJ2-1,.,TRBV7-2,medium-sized,CASSLVNEQFF
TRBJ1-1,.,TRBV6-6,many,CASSYKPSAGPEAFF
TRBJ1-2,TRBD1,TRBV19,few,CASHRDRGVYGYTF
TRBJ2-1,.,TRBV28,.,CASSLWETQFF
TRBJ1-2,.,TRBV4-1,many,CASSQDMILYGYTF
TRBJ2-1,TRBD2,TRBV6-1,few,CASAYGGGPSYNEQFF
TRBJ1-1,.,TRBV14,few,CASSRGVNTEAFF
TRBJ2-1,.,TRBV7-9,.,CASSFAGNEQFF
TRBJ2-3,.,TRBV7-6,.,CASGDRVADTQYF
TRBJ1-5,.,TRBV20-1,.,CSARKQRVSNQPQHF
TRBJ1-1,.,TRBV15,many,CATSRVFGGTEAFF
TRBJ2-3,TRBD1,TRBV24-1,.,CATSDPGQGVADTQYF
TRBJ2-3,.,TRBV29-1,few,CSVGTDTQYF
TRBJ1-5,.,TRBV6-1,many,CASSSPNQPQHF
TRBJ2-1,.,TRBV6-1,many,CASRPPRLGVGNEQFF
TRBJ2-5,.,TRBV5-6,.,CASSFGGRGRETQYF
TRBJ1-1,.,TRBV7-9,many,CASTYMGNTEAFF
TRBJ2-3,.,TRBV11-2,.,CASSLGSTRDTQYF
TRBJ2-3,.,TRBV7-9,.,CASSQGWNTQYF
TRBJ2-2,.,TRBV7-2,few,CASIPRRANTGELFF
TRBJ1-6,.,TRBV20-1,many,CSASGWSSYNSPLHF
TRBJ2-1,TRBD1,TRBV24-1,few,CATSDTTGALSYNEQFF
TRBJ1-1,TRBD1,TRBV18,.,CASSRVTGGDTEAFF
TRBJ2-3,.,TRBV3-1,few,CASSQGLRRGAKLTDTQYF